This T cell receptor (beta chain) was found in a study of blood T cell dynamics during melanoma immunotherapy. The germline gives CDR1 LNHDA, CDR2 SQIVND (reference sequence). The CDR3 contains 15 residues. The V gene lost 8 bases and the J gene lost 4 bases, with 17 bases spanning the gap. The protocol was immunoSEQ multiplex PCR, while the TCRdb copy is restricted to in-frame clones and leaves out a portion. This table holds more than 12,000 clones, approximately 90% found once. Time point: week 3, after first cycle of checkpoint inhibitor. The chain joins TRBV19 to TRBJ2-2, with a possible D match to TRBD1 (6 bases). The sequence came from a human donor with melanoma. The material sequenced was blood, taken from a patient treated with checkpoint blockade. The CDR3: CASDSSPGATGELFF. The CDR3 DNA reads TGTGCCAGTGATAGCTCTCCAGGGGCCACCGGGGAGCTGTTTTTT.